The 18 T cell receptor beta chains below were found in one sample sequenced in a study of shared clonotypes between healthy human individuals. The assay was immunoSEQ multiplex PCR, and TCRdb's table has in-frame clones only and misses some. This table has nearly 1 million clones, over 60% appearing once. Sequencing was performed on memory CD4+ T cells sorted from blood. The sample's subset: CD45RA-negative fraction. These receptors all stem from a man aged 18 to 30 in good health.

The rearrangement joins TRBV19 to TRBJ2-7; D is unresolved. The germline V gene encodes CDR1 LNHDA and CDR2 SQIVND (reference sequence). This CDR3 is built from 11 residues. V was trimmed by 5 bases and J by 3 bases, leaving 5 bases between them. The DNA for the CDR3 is TGTGCCAGTAGTTCCAACTACGAGCAGTACTTC. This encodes CASSSNYEQYF.

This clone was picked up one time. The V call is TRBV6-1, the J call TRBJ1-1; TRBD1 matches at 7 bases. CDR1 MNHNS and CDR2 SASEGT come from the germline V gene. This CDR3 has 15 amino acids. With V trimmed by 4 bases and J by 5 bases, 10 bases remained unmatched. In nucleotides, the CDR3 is TGTGCCAGCAGTGTGCATCCATCAGGGGGGACTGAAGCTTTCTTT. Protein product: CASSVHPSGGTEAFF.

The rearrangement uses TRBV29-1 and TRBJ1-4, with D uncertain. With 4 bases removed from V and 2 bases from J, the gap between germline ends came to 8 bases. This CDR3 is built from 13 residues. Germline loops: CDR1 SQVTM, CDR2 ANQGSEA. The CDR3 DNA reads TGCAGCGTTGTCCGGGCCACTAATGAAAAACTGTTTTTT. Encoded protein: CSVVRATNEKLFF.

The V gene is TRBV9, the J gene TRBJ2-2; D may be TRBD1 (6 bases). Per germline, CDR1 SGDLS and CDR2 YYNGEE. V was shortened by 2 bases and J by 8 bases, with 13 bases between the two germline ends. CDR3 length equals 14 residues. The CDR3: CASSVVGARGELFF. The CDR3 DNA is TGTGCCAGCAGCGTCGTGGGGGCGCGGGGGGAGCTGTTTTTT. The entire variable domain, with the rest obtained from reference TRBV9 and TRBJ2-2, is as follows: DSGVTQTPKHLITATGQRVTLRCSPRSGDLSVYWYQQSLDQGLQFLIQYYNGEERAKGNILERFSAQQFPDLHSELNLSSLELGDSALYFCASSVVGARGELFFGEGSRLTVL.

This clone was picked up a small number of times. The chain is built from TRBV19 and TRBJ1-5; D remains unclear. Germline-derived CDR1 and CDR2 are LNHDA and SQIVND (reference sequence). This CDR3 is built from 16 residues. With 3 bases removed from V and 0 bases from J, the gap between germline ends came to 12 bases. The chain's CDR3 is CASSIKRRNSNQPQHF. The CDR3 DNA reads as TGTGCCAGTAGTATTAAGAGGAGAAATAGCAATCAGCCCCAGCATTTT.

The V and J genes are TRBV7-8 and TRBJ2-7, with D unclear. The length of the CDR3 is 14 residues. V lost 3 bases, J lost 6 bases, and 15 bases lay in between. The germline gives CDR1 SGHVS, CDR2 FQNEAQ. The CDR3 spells CASSLLVQVFEQYF. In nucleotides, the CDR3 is TGTGCCAGCAGCTTGTTGGTTCAGGTCTTCGAGCAGTACTTC.

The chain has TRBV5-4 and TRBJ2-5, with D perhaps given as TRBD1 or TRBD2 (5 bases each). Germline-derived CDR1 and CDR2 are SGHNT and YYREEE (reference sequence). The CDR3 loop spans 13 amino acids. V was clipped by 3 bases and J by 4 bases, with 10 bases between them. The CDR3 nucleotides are TGTGCCAGCAGCTCGGGACGTTCAGAGACCCAGTACTTC. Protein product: CASSSGRSETQYF.

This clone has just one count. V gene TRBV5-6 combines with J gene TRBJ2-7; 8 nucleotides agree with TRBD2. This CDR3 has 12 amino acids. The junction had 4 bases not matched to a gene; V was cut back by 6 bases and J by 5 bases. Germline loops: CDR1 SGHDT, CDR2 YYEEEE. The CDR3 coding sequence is TGTGCCAGCACCCGGGAGGGACACGAGCAGTACTTC. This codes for CASTREGHEQYF.

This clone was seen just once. The CDR3 here is CASSPMEGAVYGYTF. In DNA, the CDR3 is TGTGCCAGCAGCCCCATGGAGGGGGCGGTCTATGGCTACACCTTC. This chain links TRBV4-2 with TRBJ1-2; TRBD1 matches at 7 bases. With 4 bases clipped from V and 4 bases from J, the junction kept 9 bases outside the gene matches. The germline CDR1 and CDR2 sequences are LGHNA and YNFKEQ. The CDR3 totals 15 residues.

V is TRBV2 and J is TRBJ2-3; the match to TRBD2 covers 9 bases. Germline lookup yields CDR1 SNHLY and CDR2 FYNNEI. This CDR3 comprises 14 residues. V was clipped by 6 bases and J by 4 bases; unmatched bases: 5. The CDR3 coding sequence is TGTGCCAGCAGGTACCTAGCGGGGTCAGATACGCAGTATTTT. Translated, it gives CASRYLAGSDTQYF. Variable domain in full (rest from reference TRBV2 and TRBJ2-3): EPEVTQTPSHQVTQMGQEVILRCVPISNHLYFYWYRQILGQKVEFLVSFYNNEISEKSEIFDDQFSVERPDGSNFTLKIRSTKLEDSAMYFCASRYLAGSDTQYFGPGTRLTVL.

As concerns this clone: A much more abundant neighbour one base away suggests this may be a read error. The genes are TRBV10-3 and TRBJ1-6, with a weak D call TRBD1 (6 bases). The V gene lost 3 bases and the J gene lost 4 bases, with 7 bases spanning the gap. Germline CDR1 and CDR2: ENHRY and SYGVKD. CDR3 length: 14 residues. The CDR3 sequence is CAISEGQYNSPLHF. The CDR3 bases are TGTGCCATCAGTGAAGGACAGTATAATTCACCCCTCCACTTT.

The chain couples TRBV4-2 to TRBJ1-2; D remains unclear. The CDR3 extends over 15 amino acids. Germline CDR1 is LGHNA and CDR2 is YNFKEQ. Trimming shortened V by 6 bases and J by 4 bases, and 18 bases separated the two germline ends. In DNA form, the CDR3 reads TGTGCCAGCAGGCGTCCGGGCCAGGACTCCTATGGCTACACCTTC. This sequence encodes CASRRPGQDSYGYTF.

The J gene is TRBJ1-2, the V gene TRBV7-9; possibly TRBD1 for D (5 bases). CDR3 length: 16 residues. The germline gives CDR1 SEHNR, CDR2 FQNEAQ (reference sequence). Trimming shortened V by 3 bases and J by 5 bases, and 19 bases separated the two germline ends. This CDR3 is CASSFVGGGRQYGYTF. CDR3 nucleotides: TGTGCCAGCAGCTTCGTTGGGGGAGGTCGGCAATATGGCTACACCTTC.

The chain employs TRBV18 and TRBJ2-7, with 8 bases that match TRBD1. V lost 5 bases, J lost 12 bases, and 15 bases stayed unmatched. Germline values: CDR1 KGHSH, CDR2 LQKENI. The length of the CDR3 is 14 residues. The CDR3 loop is CASSRGPPGDRMYF. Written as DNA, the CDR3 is TGTGCCAGCTCAAGGGGCCCCCCGGGGGACAGGATGTACTTC.

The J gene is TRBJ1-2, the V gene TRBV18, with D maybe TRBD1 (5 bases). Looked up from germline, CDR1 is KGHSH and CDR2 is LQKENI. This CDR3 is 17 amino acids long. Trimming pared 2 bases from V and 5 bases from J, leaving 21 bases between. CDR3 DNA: TGTGCCAGCTCACCAGCATCCCAGATACAGGCTTCGTATGGCTACACCTTC. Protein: CASSPASQIQASYGYTF.

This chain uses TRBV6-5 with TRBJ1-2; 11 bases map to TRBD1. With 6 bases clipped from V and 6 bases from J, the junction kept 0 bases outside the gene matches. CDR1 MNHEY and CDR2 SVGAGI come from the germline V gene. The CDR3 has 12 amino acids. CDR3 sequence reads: CASRGQGDGYTF. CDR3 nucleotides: TGTGCCAGCAGGGGACAGGGGGATGGCTACACCTTC.

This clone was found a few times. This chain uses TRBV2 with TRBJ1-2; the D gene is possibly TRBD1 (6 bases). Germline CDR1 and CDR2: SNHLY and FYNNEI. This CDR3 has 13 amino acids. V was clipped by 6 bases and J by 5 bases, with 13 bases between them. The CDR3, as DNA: TGTGCCAGCAGCTTAAACAGGGAGTATGGCTACACCTTC. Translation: CASSLNREYGYTF.

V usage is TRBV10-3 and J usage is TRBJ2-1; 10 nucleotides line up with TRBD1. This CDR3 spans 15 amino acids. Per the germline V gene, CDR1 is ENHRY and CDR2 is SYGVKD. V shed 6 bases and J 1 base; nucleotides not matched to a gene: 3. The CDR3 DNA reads TGTGCCATCAGGCAGGGACAGGGGTCCTACAATGAGCAGTTCTTC. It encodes CAIRQGQGSYNEQFF.